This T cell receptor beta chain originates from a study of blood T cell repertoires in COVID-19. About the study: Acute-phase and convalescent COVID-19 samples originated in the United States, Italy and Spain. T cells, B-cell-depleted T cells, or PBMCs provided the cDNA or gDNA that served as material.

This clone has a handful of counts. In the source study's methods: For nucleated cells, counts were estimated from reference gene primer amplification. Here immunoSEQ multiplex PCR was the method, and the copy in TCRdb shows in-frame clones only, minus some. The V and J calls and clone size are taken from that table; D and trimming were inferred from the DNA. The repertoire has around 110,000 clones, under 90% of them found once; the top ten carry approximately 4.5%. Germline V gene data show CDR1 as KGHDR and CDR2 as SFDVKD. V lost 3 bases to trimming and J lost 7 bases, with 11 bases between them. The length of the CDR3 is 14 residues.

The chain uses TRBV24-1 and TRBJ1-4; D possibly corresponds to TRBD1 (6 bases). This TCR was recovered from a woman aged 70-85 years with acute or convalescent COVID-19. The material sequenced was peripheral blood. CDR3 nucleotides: TGTGCCACCAGTGATGCAGGGGTGCCTGAAAAACTGTTTTTT. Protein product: CATSDAGVPEKLFF.